The clone carrying this T cell receptor (beta chain) was observed a handful of times. Its antigen is not identified. Sequenced material consisted of expressed TCRB transcripts (all of the isolated RNA was reverse transcribed). The table came from immunoSEQ multiplex PCR; TCRdb's copy has only in-frame clones and leaves some out. This table has around 690,000 clones, around 12% appearing once. The CDR3 covers 15 residues. Trimming took 4 bases from V and 4 from J; bases not matched to a gene: 7. Germline lookup yields CDR1 SGHRS and CDR2 YFSETQ. This sample stems from a study of beta chain features in type 1 diabetes. Study-level points and caveats: A definitive answer on HLA type influencing TCRB rearrangement was not reached here. Moderate yet significant TCRB CDR3 shortening was seen in Type 1 diabetes patients in all four CD4+ subsets.

Sample: naive CD4+ T cells from blood. The genes are TRBV5-1 and TRBJ2-3; 9 nucleotides align to TRBD2. The clonotype originates from a man aged 30 to 39 with type 1 diabetes. CDR3 region: CASSLLAGGPDTQYF. The DNA of the CDR3 is TGCGCCAGCAGCCTCCTGGCGGGGGGGCCAGATACGCAGTATTTT.